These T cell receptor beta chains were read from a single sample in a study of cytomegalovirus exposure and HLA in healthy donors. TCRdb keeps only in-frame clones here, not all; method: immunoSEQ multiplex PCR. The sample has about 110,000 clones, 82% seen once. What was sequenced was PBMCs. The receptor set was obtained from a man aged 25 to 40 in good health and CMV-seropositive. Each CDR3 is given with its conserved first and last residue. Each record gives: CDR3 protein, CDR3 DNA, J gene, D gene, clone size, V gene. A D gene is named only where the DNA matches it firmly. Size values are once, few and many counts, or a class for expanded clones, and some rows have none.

CDR3aa: CASTVDSGGVDTQYF; CDR3nt: TGTGCCAGCACTGTTGATTCTGGAGGGGTGGATACGCAGTATTTT; j_gene: TRBJ2-3; d_gene: .; abundance: once; v_gene: TRBV2
CDR3aa: CASSTRTGGFQETQYF; CDR3nt: TGTGCCAGCAGCACCAGGACAGGGGGGTTCCAAGAGACCCAGTACTTC; j_gene: TRBJ2-5; d_gene: TRBD1; abundance: few; v_gene: TRBV5-4
CDR3aa: CASSLVFSGYTF; CDR3nt: TGTGCCAGCAGTTTAGTCTTCTCGGGCTACACCTTC; j_gene: TRBJ1-2; d_gene: .; abundance: .; v_gene: TRBV28
CDR3aa: CASSGDGDRDPNEQFF; CDR3nt: TGTGCCAGCAGCGGTGATGGAGACAGGGACCCCAATGAGCAGTTCTTC; j_gene: TRBJ2-1; d_gene: TRBD1; abundance: few; v_gene: TRBV9
CDR3aa: CASSPGHQNTEAFF; CDR3nt: TGTGCCAGCAGCCCCGGACACCAAAACACTGAAGCTTTCTTT; j_gene: TRBJ1-1; d_gene: .; abundance: .; v_gene: TRBV7-3
CDR3aa: CAIAEGGQNNEQFF; CDR3nt: TGTGCCATCGCGGAGGGGGGGCAGAACAATGAGCAGTTCTTC; j_gene: TRBJ2-1; d_gene: .; abundance: .; v_gene: TRBV10-3
CDR3aa: CAWSARSIGANVLTF; CDR3nt: TGTGCCTGGAGTGCCCGGTCCATCGGGGCCAACGTCCTGACTTTC; j_gene: TRBJ2-6; d_gene: .; abundance: .; v_gene: TRBV30
CDR3aa: CASSLTLQGNTEAFF; CDR3nt: TGTGCCAGCAGTTTAACCTTACAGGGAAACACTGAAGCTTTCTTT; j_gene: TRBJ1-1; d_gene: .; abundance: .; v_gene: TRBV6-5
CDR3aa: CASSLGGTSQTQYF; CDR3nt: TGTGCCAGCAGCTTAGGCGGGACTAGCCAGACCCAGTACTTC; j_gene: TRBJ2-5; d_gene: TRBD2; abundance: .; v_gene: TRBV7-2
CDR3aa: CASNPGGGTGNNQPQHF; CDR3nt: TGTGCCAGCAACCCAGGCGGAGGGACAGGGAACAATCAGCCCCAGCATTTT; j_gene: TRBJ1-5; d_gene: TRBD1; abundance: .; v_gene: TRBV19